The 17 T cell receptor beta chains given below trace back to one sample, sequenced in a study of a mutant IDH1 vaccine in newly diagnosed glioma. Here immunoSEQ multiplex PCR was the method, and the copy in TCRdb shows in-frame clones only, minus some. Found here are 25,000 to 40,000 clones, over 65% of them singletons; the top ten hold 15%. Time point: week 35, safety follow-up. Vaccination used 300 ug of mutant IDH1 20-mer peptide per dose, with topical imiquimod. For these TCRs, the target antigens are not known. Specimen: PBMCs, collected from a glioma patient whose treatment included an IDH1 peptide vaccine. These receptors all come from a man under 40 with glioma.

In DNA form, the CDR3 reads TGTGCCAGTACCACCCAGGTGGGAGGTTACAATGAGCAGTTCTTC. It translates to CASTTQVGGYNEQFF. The V and J genes are TRBV19 and TRBJ2-1; D possibly corresponds to TRBD2 (6 bases). The V gene's germline CDR1 is LNHDA and CDR2 SQIVND (reference sequence). Trimming cost V 7 bases and J 4 bases, with 17 bases left between them. The length of the CDR3 is 15 residues.

The CDR3 DNA reads TGTGCCAGCAGTTACTCGTGGACCCGAAGCTACGAGCAGTACTTC. Translated: CASSYSWTRSYEQYF. This rearrangement joins TRBV6-5 to TRBJ2-7, with D unresolved. Deletions cut 0 bases from V and 3 bases from J, with 12 bases between. Germline lookup yields CDR1 MNHEY and CDR2 SVGAGI. The length of the CDR3 is 15 residues.

This clone was counted once. The gene calls are TRBV5-1 and TRBJ1-3; maybe TRBD1 (5 bases). The CDR3 covers 14 residues. The germline CDR1 and CDR2 sequences are SGHRS and YFSETQ. Trimming shortened V by 1 base and J by 0 bases, and 5 bases separated the two germline ends. The CDR3 DNA reads TGCGCCAGCAGCTTGACAGGCTCTGGAAACACCATATATTTT. Its protein is CASSLTGSGNTIYF.

This chain links TRBV9 with TRBJ2-2; 9 bases align to TRBD2. The CDR3 covers 16 residues. Germline loops: CDR1 SGDLS, CDR2 YYNGEE. The junction had 6 bases not matched to a gene; V was cut back by 4 bases and J by 2 bases. The CDR3 sequence is CASSPIAGVNTGELFF. Here the CDR3 DNA reads TGTGCCAGCAGCCCAATAGCGGGAGTTAACACCGGGGAGCTGTTTTTT.

J is TRBJ1-5 and V is TRBV2, with D possibly being TRBD1 (5 bases). Trimming pared 8 bases from V and 1 base from J, leaving 15 bases between. This CDR3 is built from 15 residues. The germline CDR1 and CDR2 sequences are SNHLY and FYNNEI. CDR3 amino acids: CASVREGPSNQPQHF. CDR3 coding DNA: TGTGCCAGCGTTCGAGAGGGACCCAGCAATCAGCCCCAGCATTTT.

J is TRBJ2-6 and V is TRBV10-3; TRBD1 might be the D (6 bases). The V gene's germline CDR1 is ENHRY and CDR2 SYGVKD. Trimming left V 6 bases short and J 0 bases short, with 12 bases between. This CDR3 spans 16 amino acids. Here the CDR3 reads CAIRGDTSSGANVLTF. CDR3 DNA sequence: TGTGCCATCAGGGGGGACACCTCCTCTGGGGCCAACGTCCTGACTTTC.

This clone was picked up a small number of times. This chain uses TRBV18 with TRBJ2-3, with 8 bases fitting TRBD1. The germline V gene encodes CDR1 KGHSH and CDR2 LQKENI. Trimming at V came to 3 bases and at J to 1 base, leaving 3 bases not matched to a gene. This CDR3 is 15 amino acids long. CDR3 in DNA: TGTGCCAGCTCACCGGGACAGGCCGGCACAGATACGCAGTATTTT. Its translation: CASSPGQAGTDTQYF. Drawing the rest from reference TRBV18 and TRBJ2-3, the complete variable domain is NAGVMQNPRHLVRRRGQEARLRCSPMKGHSHVYWYRQLPEEGLKFMVYLQKENIIDESGMPKERFSAEFPKEGPSILRIQQVVRGDSAAYFCASSPGQAGTDTQYFGPGTRLTVL.

The V gene is TRBV5-1, the J gene TRBJ2-7, with D maybe TRBD1 (6 bases). V lost 0 bases and J 2 bases, leaving 24 bases between the germline ends. The CDR3 totals 19 residues. Germline values: CDR1 SGHRS, CDR2 YFSETQ. The CDR3 region is CASSLGPAGARDTPYEQYF. The CDR3 nucleotides read TGCGCCAGCAGCTTGGGGCCCGCTGGGGCCCGGGACACCCCCTACGAGCAGTACTTC.

The rearrangement uses TRBV25-1 and TRBJ1-1; 9 nucleotides agree with TRBD1. V was pared by 3 bases and J by 10 bases, with 15 bases of the junction left unmatched. Germline V gene data show CDR1 as MGHDK and CDR2 as SYGVNS. This CDR3 has 16 amino acids. The chain's CDR3 is CASSDDRDRVSGGAFF. The DNA for the CDR3 is TGTGCCAGCAGTGACGACCGGGACAGGGTGTCGGGAGGAGCTTTCTTT.

The J gene is TRBJ1-2, the V gene TRBV27; D unresolved. Germline V lookup: CDR1 MNHEY, CDR2 SMNVEV (reference sequence). The V end lost 5 bases, the J end lost 4 bases, and 14 bases lay between the germline ends. The CDR3 runs 14 residues. In DNA form, the CDR3 reads TGTGCCAGCAGTCCCCGGACGGAAACCTATGGCTACACCTTC. It is translated as CASSPRTETYGYTF.

V usage is TRBV7-2 and J usage is TRBJ2-5; 12 bases line up with TRBD2. The V gene end was trimmed by 2 bases and the J gene end by 7 bases; junction bases not matched to a gene: 8. The CDR3 has 16 amino acids. Germline-derived CDR1 and CDR2 are SGHTA and FQGNSA. As DNA, the CDR3 is TGTGCCAGCAGCTTAACCGGACTAGCGGGAACGAGGACCCAGTACTTC. Its translation: CASSLTGLAGTRTQYF.

This rearrangement joins TRBV10-2 to TRBJ1-1; 7 bases fit TRBD1. Per the germline V gene, CDR1 is WSHSY and CDR2 is SAAADI. The trim removed 6 bases at V and 0 bases at J, leaving 4 bases unmatched. This CDR3 is built from 14 residues. The CDR3 loop reads CASRGGQLNTEAFF. The CDR3 nucleotides are TGCGCCAGCAGGGGGGGACAGTTGAACACTGAAGCTTTCTTT.

This clone has just one count. This rearrangement joins TRBV27 to TRBJ2-6; either TRBD1 or TRBD2 may supply D (5 bases each). Between the trimmed V and J ends, which lost 5 bases and 4 bases, there was a span of 9 bases. There are 14 residues in the CDR3. The germline V gene encodes CDR1 MNHEY and CDR2 SMNVEV (reference sequence). The CDR3 sequence: CASSLGTGANVLTF. CDR3 nucleotides: TGTGCCAGCAGTCTCGGGACCGGGGCCAACGTCCTGACTTTC.

The chain employs TRBV5-1 and TRBJ1-2, with D possibly being TRBD1 (5 bases). V lost 5 bases and J lost 2, with 25 bases in between. Per germline, CDR1 SGHRS and CDR2 YFSETQ. The CDR3 contains 18 residues. The CDR3 here is CASRGPAGEWSSNYGYTF. As DNA, the CDR3 is TGCGCCAGCAGGGGACCGGCGGGGGAATGGTCCTCAAACTATGGCTACACCTTC.

J is TRBJ2-7 and V is TRBV15; D is unclear. V gave up 1 base and J gave up 3 bases, with 7 bases separating them. Germline V gene sequence: CDR1 LNHNV, CDR2 YYDKDF (reference sequence). The CDR3 spans 13 residues. This chain's CDR3 is CATSRAGSYEQYF. The DNA of the CDR3 is TGTGCCACCAGCAGAGCAGGTAGCTACGAGCAGTACTTC. The full variable domain, completed using reference TRBV15 and TRBJ2-7, is DAMVIQNPRYQVTQFGKPVTLSCSQTLNHNVMYWYQQKSSQAPKLLFHYYDKDFNNEADTPDNFQSRRPNTSFCFLDIRSPGLGDTAMYLCATSRAGSYEQYFGPGTRLTVT.

The chain employs TRBV19 and TRBJ2-7, with TRBD2 as a possible D gene (6 bases). V lost 4 bases and J 3 bases, leaving 13 bases between the germline ends. CDR1 is LNHDA, CDR2 SQIVND, per germline (reference sequence). CDR3 length: 14 residues. CDR3 in DNA: TGTGCCAGTAGTAGCGGGACTCGGTTCTACGAGCAGTACTTC. Encoded protein: CASSSGTRFYEQYF.

The rearrangement joins TRBV7-9 to TRBJ1-2; D may be TRBD1 (5 bases). The CDR3 has 15 amino acids. V lost 2 bases to trimming and J lost 1 base, with 11 bases between them. In germline, CDR1 is SEHNR, CDR2 FQNEAQ (reference sequence). The CDR3: CASSLLNRRNYGYTF. The CDR3 region has the DNA TGTGCCAGCAGCTTATTGAACAGGCGTAACTATGGCTACACCTTC.